These 27 T cell receptor beta chains were sequenced from one sample in a study of blood T cell repertoires in COVID-19. Method: immunoSEQ multiplex PCR; TCRdb's copy keeps in-frame clones and lacks some. The repertoire includes some 130,000 clones, 70% to 85% of them detected once, and less than 4.5% sits in the top ten. The source material was peripheral blood. These receptors originate from a man aged 60-69 years with acute or convalescent COVID-19.

This clone is a singleton in its sample. This chain links TRBV7-2 with TRBJ2-7; D is possibly TRBD2 (5 bases). V lost 5 bases and J 4 bases, leaving 15 bases between the germline ends. CDR1 and CDR2 from the germline V gene are SGHTA and FQGNSA. This CDR3 is 14 amino acids long. The CDR3 nucleotides are TGTGCCAGCAGCCCACCCGAGCGGCGATACGAGCAGTACTTC. Translating gives CASSPPERRYEQYF.

The chain combines TRBV28 with TRBJ2-5; 9 nucleotides line up with TRBD1. The CDR3 is 14 residues long. Germline CDR1 and CDR2: MDHEN and SYDVKM. V shed 4 bases and J 2 bases; nucleotides not matched to a gene: 2. The CDR3 spells CASSSTGGQETQYF. CDR3 nucleotides: TGTGCCAGCAGTTCGACAGGGGGGCAAGAGACCCAGTACTTC.

This clone turned up a few times. This sequence joins TRBV11-2 and TRBJ2-1, with a possible D match to TRBD2 (6 bases). Germline CDR1 SGHAT, CDR2 FQNNGV. With 4 bases removed from V and 7 bases from J, the gap between germline ends came to 17 bases. This CDR3 has 15 residues. The CDR3 DNA is TGTGCCAGCAGCTCTAGACTAGAAGTGAGGAATGAGCAGTTCTTC. Encoded protein: CASSSRLEVRNEQFF.

The chain uses TRBV3-1 (or the pseudogene TRBV3-2) and TRBJ2-7, with 13 positions matching TRBD2. Trimming at V came to 1 base and at J to 6 bases, leaving 30 bases not matched to a gene. CDR3 length: 24 amino acids. Germline loops: CDR1 LGHDT, CDR2 YNNKEL (reference sequence). CDR3 in amino acids: CASSQVSGGNRGTSGVERSREQYF. The CDR3, as DNA: TGTGCCAGCAGCCAAGTTTCGGGAGGAAACAGGGGGACTAGCGGGGTTGAAAGGTCTCGCGAGCAGTACTTC.

With regard to this clone: Distinct nucleotide sequences in the sample also encode this CDR3. The V call is TRBV28, the J call TRBJ1-5; tentatively, D is TRBD1 (5 bases). CDR3 length equals 15 residues. Germline V gene sequence: CDR1 MDHEN, CDR2 SYDVKM. Trimming took 3 bases from V and 2 from J, leaving 11 bases between them. As DNA, the CDR3 is TGTGCCAGCAGTTTTAGGGGTCGTGGCAATCAGCCCCAGCATTTT. Translated: CASSFRGRGNQPQHF.

The J gene is TRBJ2-1, the V gene TRBV27; TRBD2 is a possible D gene (6 bases). The V and J ends lost 2 bases and 4 bases respectively, with 15 bases between them. There are 16 residues in the CDR3. The germline V gene encodes CDR1 MNHEY and CDR2 SMNVEV (reference sequence). CDR3 bases: TGTGCCAGCAGTTTAAAGGCTAGCGTCTTTTACAATGAGCAGTTCTTC. This translates into CASSLKASVFYNEQFF.

The gene calls are TRBV24-1 and TRBJ2-1, with a weak D call TRBD1 (6 bases). Trimming removed 7 bases from V and 9 bases from J, with 12 bases in between. The CDR3 has 12 residues. Germline values: CDR1 KGHDR, CDR2 SFDVKD. CDR3 amino acids: CATRQGTSEQFF. The CDR3 DNA is TGTGCCACCAGACAGGGAACAAGTGAGCAGTTCTTC.

The rearrangement links TRBV5-1 to TRBJ1-1; TRBD1 agrees at 8 bases. J lost 2 bases, V lost 3 bases, and 6 bases had no gene match. The CDR3 runs to 15 residues. In germline, CDR1 is SGHRS, CDR2 YFSETQ. CDR3 sequence (DNA): TGCGCCAGCAGCTCGGTTCAGGGGGCCAACACTGAAGCTTTCTTT. Encoded protein: CASSSVQGANTEAFF.

The chain combines TRBV19 with TRBJ1-1; D not certain. With 4 bases removed from V and 0 bases from J, the gap between germline ends came to 9 bases. CDR3 length: 14 amino acids. The germline CDR1 and CDR2 sequences are LNHDA and SQIVND (reference sequence). CDR3 in DNA: TGTGCCAGTAGTACTGTTAACATGAACACTGAAGCTTTCTTT. This sequence encodes CASSTVNMNTEAFF.

V and J are TRBV9 and TRBJ2-1, with D possibly matching TRBD2 (6 bases). The CDR3 has 16 residues. Trimming stripped 0 bases from V and 5 bases from J, with 15 bases between. Per the germline V gene, CDR1 is SGDLS and CDR2 is YYNGEE. DNA of the CDR3: TGTGCCAGCAGCGTAGCTATCCGGGAGTCGGACAATGAGCAGTTCTTC. Amino acid sequence: CASSVAIRESDNEQFF.

The CDR3 sequence is CASSEAFGRAYEQYF. The CDR3 region has the DNA TGTGCCAGCAGTGAAGCGTTCGGGAGAGCCTACGAGCAGTACTTC. The rearrangement uses TRBV6-1 and TRBJ2-7, with D possibly TRBD2 on 6 matching bases. This CDR3 comprises 15 residues. The germline V and J ends were trimmed by 0 bases and 2 bases, with 11 bases remaining between them. Germline V gene lookup returns CDR1 MNHNS and CDR2 SASEGT.

In the case of this clone: It is unclear where the CDR3 begins or ends on the DNA, so no DNA is shown, and the CDR3 is as TCRdb lists it. The chain joins TRBV28 to TRBJ1-1. The germline gives CDR1 MDHEN, CDR2 SYDVKM. The CDR3 comprises 14 residues, both ends counted. CDR3 residues: CASSSWRVGAGTFF.

The chain combines TRBV5-1 with TRBJ1-1, with a tentative D call TRBD1 (6 bases). The CDR3 sequence is 16 residues long. V lost 0 bases and J 0 bases, leaving 12 bases between the germline ends. Germline assignment: CDR1 SGHRS and CDR2 YFSETQ. The CDR3 sequence is CASSLAQGRMNTEAFF. For the CDR3, the DNA is TGCGCCAGCAGCTTGGCTCAGGGGCGAATGAACACTGAAGCTTTCTTT. Complete variable domain (other parts from reference TRBV5-1 and TRBJ1-1): KAGVTQTPRYLIKTRGQQVTLSCSPISGHRSVSWYQQTPGQGLQFLFEYFSETQRNKGNFPGRFSGRQFSNSRSEMNVSTLELGDSALYLCASSLAQGRMNTEAFFGQGTRLTVV.

There are a few counts of this clone. The chain recombines TRBV4-3 with TRBJ1-4, with 7 bases aligning to TRBD1. The trim removed 3 bases at V and 7 bases at J, leaving 5 bases unmatched. Germline CDR1 and CDR2: LGHNA and YSLEER. This CDR3 contains 14 residues. The CDR3 here is CASSQRQGTEKLFF. The CDR3 bases are TGCGCCAGCAGCCAGAGACAGGGCACTGAAAAACTGTTTTTT.

V and J are TRBV18 and TRBJ1-5, with TRBD1 matching over 8 bases. The length of the CDR3 is 15 residues. The germline V gene has CDR1 KGHSH and CDR2 LQKENI. The V segment lost 4 bases and the J segment 2 bases; nucleotides outside the gene matches: 4. DNA for the CDR3: TGTGCCAGCTCACAGGACAGGGTGGGCAATCAGCCCCAGCATTTT. It specifies CASSQDRVGNQPQHF.

The sample holds a few counts of this clone. The chain employs TRBV14 and TRBJ1-2; 10 nucleotides align to TRBD1. The germline V gene encodes CDR1 SGHDN and CDR2 FVKESK. The CDR3 sequence is 14 residues long. Trimming removed 3 bases from V and 8 bases from J; junction bases left unmatched: 6. Here the CDR3 reads CASSHPGQGRGYTF. The CDR3 nucleotides read TGTGCCAGCAGCCATCCGGGACAGGGGCGAGGCTACACCTTC. The full variable domain, its missing parts supplied by reference TRBV14 and TRBJ1-2, is EAGVTQFPSHSVIEKGQTVTLRCDPISGHDNLYWYRRVMGKEIKFLLHFVKESKQDESGMPNNRFLAERTGGTYSTLKVQPAELEDSGVYFCASSHPGQGRGYTFGSGTRLTVV.

The V call is TRBV10-3, the J call TRBJ1-5; D call uncertain. The CDR3 runs 13 residues. Germline CDR1 is ENHRY and CDR2 is SYGVKD. Trimming shortened V by 4 bases and J by 4 bases, and 8 bases separated the two germline ends. CDR3 sequence (DNA): TGTGCCATCAGTGGGGCTACTAATCAGCCCCAGCATTTT. Its protein product is CAISGATNQPQHF.

The rearrangement uses TRBV27 and TRBJ2-1; tentative D call: TRBD2 (5 bases). There are 14 residues in the CDR3. The germline V and J ends were trimmed by 2 bases and 2 bases, with 7 bases remaining between them. The germline CDR1 and CDR2 sequences are MNHEY and SMNVEV (reference sequence). As DNA, the CDR3 is TGTGCCAGCAGTTTAAGGGAGACCTACAATGAGCAGTTCTTC. Translating it yields CASSLRETYNEQFF.

The chain carries TRBV2 and TRBJ1-1, with TRBD1 matching 7 bases. Germline V gene data show CDR1 as SNHLY and CDR2 as FYNNEI. This CDR3 contains 15 residues. After removal of 6 bases from V and 2 bases from J, the junction contained 9 bases not matched to a gene. This CDR3 reads CASRRGQTLNTEAFF. As DNA, the CDR3 is TGTGCCAGCAGACGGGGACAGACGCTTAACACTGAAGCTTTCTTT.

The V gene is TRBV28, the J gene TRBJ1-2, with TRBD1 identical over 8 bases. The CDR3 loop spans 13 amino acids. V was clipped by 5 bases and J by 2 bases; unmatched bases: 1. Germline V gene sequence: CDR1 MDHEN, CDR2 SYDVKM. The CDR3 coding sequence is TGTGCCAGCAGTCGACAGGGGAACTATGGCTACACCTTC. Its protein product is CASSRQGNYGYTF.

The V call is TRBV5-5, the J call TRBJ2-7; D not resolved. Trimming left V 0 bases short and J 0 bases short, with 13 bases between. There are 16 residues in the CDR3. CDR1 and CDR2 from the germline V gene are SGHKS and YYEKEE (reference sequence). The CDR3 DNA reads as TGTGCCAGCAGCTTGGCGCCTCAAGCCGACTCCTACGAGCAGTACTTC. It codes for CASSLAPQADSYEQYF. Together with reference TRBV5-5 and TRBJ2-7, the CDR3 gives the full variable domain: DAGVTQSPTHLIKTRGQQVTLRCSPISGHKSVSWYQQVLGQGPQFIFQYYEKEERGRGNFPDRFSARQFPNYSSELNVNALLLGDSALYLCASSLAPQADSYEQYFGPGTRLTVT.

The chain links TRBV28 to TRBJ2-7; 8 nucleotides agree with TRBD2. Germline CDR1 reads MDHEN; CDR2 reads SYDVKM. Unmatched junction bases numbered 6, after V lost 8 bases and J lost 6 bases. The CDR3 covers 12 residues. The CDR3 DNA is TGTGCCAGCTCAGCGGGGGTACGCGAGCAGTACTTC. This sequence encodes CASSAGVREQYF.

This chain connects TRBV27 to TRBJ2-7; 7 bases are shared with TRBD2. Germline CDR1 is MNHEY and CDR2 is SMNVEV (reference sequence). Trimming removed 3 bases from V and 6 bases from J; junction bases left unmatched: 14. The length of the CDR3 is 16 residues. In nucleotides, the CDR3 is TGTGCCAGCAGTTTCTATTCTGCGGGAGCTAGCCTCGAGCAGTACTTC. The encoded protein is CASSFYSAGASLEQYF.

The chain combines TRBV3-1 (or the pseudogene TRBV3-2) with TRBJ2-3, with TRBD2 as a possible D gene (5 bases). V lost 3 bases, J lost 2 bases, and 9 bases lay in between. There are 14 residues in the CDR3. Germline values: CDR1 LGHDT, CDR2 YNNKEL (reference sequence). For the CDR3, the DNA is TGTGCCAGCAGCCAGAGCGGTTACACAGATACGCAGTATTTT. Its translation is CASSQSGYTDTQYF.

The V and J genes are TRBV20-1 and TRBJ2-7; 7 nucleotides line up with TRBD1. Per the germline V gene, CDR1 is DFQATT and CDR2 is SNEGSKA (reference sequence). Losses at the gene ends were 4 bases for V and 3 bases for J; bases not matched to a gene: 9. The CDR3 is made up of 14 amino acids. The CDR3 protein is CSATEGAGGYEQYF. In DNA, the CDR3 is TGCAGTGCTACTGAGGGGGCAGGGGGCTACGAGCAGTACTTC.

About this clone: Distinct nucleotide sequences in the sample also encode this CDR3. CDR3 nucleotide sequence: TGTGCCAGCAGCCCACAGAACACTGAAGCTTTCTTT. Residues: CASSPQNTEAFF. The chain recombines TRBV9 with TRBJ1-1; unclear D gene. Germline V gene data show CDR1 as SGDLS and CDR2 as YYNGEE. The CDR3 runs 12 residues. Trimming removed 4 bases at V and 1 base at J, with 5 bases between.

The genes are TRBV24-1 and TRBJ1-2; D is uncertain. Germline V CDR1 and CDR2: KGHDR, SFDVKD. The CDR3 is 12 amino acids. The V end lost 3 bases, the J end lost 9 bases, and 10 bases lay between the germline ends. The chain's CDR3 is CATSDDGRSYTF. As DNA, the CDR3 is TGTGCCACCAGTGATGACGGCAGGAGCTACACCTTC.